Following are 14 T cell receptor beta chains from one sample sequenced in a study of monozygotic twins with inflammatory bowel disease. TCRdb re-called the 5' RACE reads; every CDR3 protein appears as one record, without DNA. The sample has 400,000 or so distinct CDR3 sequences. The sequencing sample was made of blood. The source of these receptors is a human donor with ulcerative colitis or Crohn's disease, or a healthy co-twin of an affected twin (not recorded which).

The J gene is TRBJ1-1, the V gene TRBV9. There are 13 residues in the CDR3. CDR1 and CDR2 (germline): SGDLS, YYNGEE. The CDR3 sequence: CASSVSTNTEAFF.

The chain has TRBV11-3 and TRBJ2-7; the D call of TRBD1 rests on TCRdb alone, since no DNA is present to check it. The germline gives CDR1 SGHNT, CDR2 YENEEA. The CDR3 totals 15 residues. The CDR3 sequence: CASTTRKGRTYEQYF.

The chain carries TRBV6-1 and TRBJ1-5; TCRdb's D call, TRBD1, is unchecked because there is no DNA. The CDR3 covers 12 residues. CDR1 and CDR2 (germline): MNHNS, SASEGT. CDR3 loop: CASSERGQPQHF.

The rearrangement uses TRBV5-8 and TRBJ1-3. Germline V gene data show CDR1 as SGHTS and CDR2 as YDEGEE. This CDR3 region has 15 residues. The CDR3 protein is CASSRSAVSGNTIYF.

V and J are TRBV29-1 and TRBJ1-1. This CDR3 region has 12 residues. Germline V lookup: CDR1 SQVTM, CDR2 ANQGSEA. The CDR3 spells CSVIPPNTEAFF.

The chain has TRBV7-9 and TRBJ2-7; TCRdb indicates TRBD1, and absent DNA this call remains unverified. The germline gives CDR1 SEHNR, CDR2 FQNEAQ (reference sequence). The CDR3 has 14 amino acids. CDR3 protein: CASSSDTRRYEQYF.

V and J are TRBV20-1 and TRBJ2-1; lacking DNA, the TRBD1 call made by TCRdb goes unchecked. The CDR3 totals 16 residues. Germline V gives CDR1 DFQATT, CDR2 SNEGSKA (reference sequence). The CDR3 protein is CSAPPRTGGTSNEQFF.

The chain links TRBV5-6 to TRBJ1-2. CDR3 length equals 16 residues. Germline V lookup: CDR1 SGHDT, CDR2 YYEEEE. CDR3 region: CASSSDEAPQAGGYTF.

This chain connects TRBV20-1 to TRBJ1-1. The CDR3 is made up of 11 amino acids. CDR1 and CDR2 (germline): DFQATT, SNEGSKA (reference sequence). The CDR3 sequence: CSARGNTEAFF.

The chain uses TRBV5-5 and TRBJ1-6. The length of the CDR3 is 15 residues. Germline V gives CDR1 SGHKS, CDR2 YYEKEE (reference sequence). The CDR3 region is CASSPQRAGTSPLHF.

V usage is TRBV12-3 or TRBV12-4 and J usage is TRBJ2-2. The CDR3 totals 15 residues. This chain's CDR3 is CASRVDDRDTGELFF.

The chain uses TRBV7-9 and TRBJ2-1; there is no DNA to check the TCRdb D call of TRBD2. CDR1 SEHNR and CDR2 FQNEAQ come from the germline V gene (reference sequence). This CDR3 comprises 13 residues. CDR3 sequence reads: CASSLVGRNEQFF. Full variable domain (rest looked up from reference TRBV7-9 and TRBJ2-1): DTGVSQNPRHKITKRGQNVTFRCDPISEHNRLYWYRQTLGQGPEFLTYFQNEAQLEKSRLLSDRFSAERPKGSFSTLEIQRTEQGDSAMYLCASSLVGRNEQFFGPGTRLTVL.

CDR3 sequence: CASSWSAGGGGELFF. J is TRBJ2-2 and V is TRBV28; TCRdb's D call, TRBD2, is unchecked because there is no DNA. The CDR3 totals 15 residues. From germline, CDR1 is MDHEN and CDR2 SYDVKM.

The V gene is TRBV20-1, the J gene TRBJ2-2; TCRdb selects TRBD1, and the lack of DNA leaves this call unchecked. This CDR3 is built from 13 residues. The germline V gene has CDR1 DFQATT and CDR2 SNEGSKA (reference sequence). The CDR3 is CSAPTGSGGELFF.